These 8 T cell receptor beta chains share one sample of origin, sequenced in a study of cytomegalovirus exposure and HLA in healthy donors. The PCR made use of 60 Vbeta and 13 Jbeta primers. Only in-frame clones appear in the TCRdb table, and some are missing; sequencing was by immunoSEQ multiplex PCR. This repertoire shows about 110,000 clones, around 79% found once; its top ten account for roughly 3.6%. Sequenced material: PBMCs. The receptor source for this set is a man between 60 and 75 years old in good health and CMV-seronegative.

The chain uses TRBV7-9 and TRBJ1-4, with TRBD1 matching 10 bases. The germline V gene encodes CDR1 SEHNR and CDR2 FQNEAQ (reference sequence). The CDR3 totals 15 residues. The junction had 4 bases not matched to a gene; V was cut back by 1 base and J by 8 bases. In DNA form, the CDR3 reads TGTGCCAGCAGCTTAGTGGGGACAGGGGACGAAAAACTGTTTTTT. Its translation: CASSLVGTGDEKLFF.

The chain joins TRBV10-3 to TRBJ2-7; D possibly corresponds to TRBD1 (5 bases). V lost 5 bases and J 5 bases, leaving 13 bases between the germline ends. Germline V gives CDR1 ENHRY, CDR2 SYGVKD. The CDR3 covers 13 residues. CDR3 sequence (DNA): TGTGCCATCAGTAAGGCAGGGTTCGACGAGCAGTACGTC. This encodes CAISKAGFDEQYV.

The chain couples TRBV4-1 to TRBJ2-3; 9 nucleotides agree with TRBD2. Germline loops: CDR1 MGHRA, CDR2 YSYEKL. The CDR3 contains 14 residues. V lost 4 bases to trimming and J lost 3 bases; unmatched junction nucleotides: 2. The CDR3 loop is CASSRAGGTDTQYF. CDR3 in DNA: TGCGCCAGCAGCCGAGCGGGGGGTACAGATACGCAGTATTTT.

This chain uses TRBV5-1 with TRBJ2-5, with 7 bases matching TRBD2. Trimming removed 3 bases from V and 2 bases from J; junction bases left unmatched: 7. The CDR3 sequence is 15 residues long. Germline-derived CDR1 and CDR2 are SGHRS and YFSETQ. The CDR3 here is CASSWSPGGQETQYF. In nucleotides, the CDR3 is TGCGCCAGCAGCTGGAGCCCCGGGGGGCAAGAGACCCAGTACTTC. The whole variable domain, filled in from reference TRBV5-1 and TRBJ2-5, reads KAGVTQTPRYLIKTRGQQVTLSCSPISGHRSVSWYQQTPGQGLQFLFEYFSETQRNKGNFPGRFSGRQFSNSRSEMNVSTLELGDSALYLCASSWSPGGQETQYFGPGTRLLVL.

The rearrangement links TRBV19 to TRBJ2-3; D not certain. CDR3 length: 14 residues. V was trimmed by 4 bases and J by 3 bases, leaving 11 bases between them. The germline gives CDR1 LNHDA, CDR2 SQIVND (reference sequence). The CDR3 DNA reads as TGTGCCAGTAGTACCCCGTCCGGGACAGATACGCAGTATTTT. Translated, it gives CASSTPSGTDTQYF. Based on the CDR3 plus reference TRBV19 and TRBJ2-3, the full variable domain is DGGITQSPKYLFRKEGQNVTLSCEQNLNHDAMYWYRQDPGQGLRLIYYSQIVNDFQKGDIAEGYSVSREKKESFPLTVTSAQKNPTAFYLCASSTPSGTDTQYFGPGTRLTVL.

This clone was picked up one time. The rearrangement joins TRBV28 to TRBJ2-5; TRBD2 matches at 7 bases. Germline assignment: CDR1 MDHEN and CDR2 SYDVKM. Losses at the gene ends were 4 bases for V and 1 base for J; bases not matched to a gene: 12. CDR3 size: 17 residues. CDR3 region: CASSSPPPAGFQETQYF. The CDR3 coding sequence is TGTGCCAGCAGTTCGCCCCCCCCAGCGGGGTTCCAAGAGACCCAGTACTTC. Variable domain in full (rest from reference TRBV28 and TRBJ2-5): DVKVTQSSRYLVKRTGEKVFLECVQDMDHENMFWYRQDPGLGLRLIYFSYDVKMKEKGDIPEGYSVSREKKERFSLILESASTNQTSMYLCASSSPPPAGFQETQYFGPGTRLLVL.

This sequence joins TRBV7-9 and TRBJ2-7; D not resolved. Germline V gives CDR1 SEHNR, CDR2 FQNEAQ (reference sequence). The CDR3 spans 14 residues. V was cut by 5 bases and J by 1 base, with 12 bases left in between. CDR3 protein: CASSPSGLSYEQYF. The CDR3 DNA sequence: TGTGCCAGCAGCCCCAGTGGTCTTTCCTACGAGCAGTACTTC.

The chain links TRBV6-6 to TRBJ2-2; no clear D. The CDR3 covers 13 residues. The V end was cut by 0 bases, the J end by 6 bases, with 5 bases between. Germline CDR1 MNHNY, CDR2 SVGAGI (reference sequence). CDR3 nucleotide sequence: TGTGCCAGCAGTTACTCTATTCCCGGGGAGCTGTTTTTT. Its protein product is CASSYSIPGELFF.